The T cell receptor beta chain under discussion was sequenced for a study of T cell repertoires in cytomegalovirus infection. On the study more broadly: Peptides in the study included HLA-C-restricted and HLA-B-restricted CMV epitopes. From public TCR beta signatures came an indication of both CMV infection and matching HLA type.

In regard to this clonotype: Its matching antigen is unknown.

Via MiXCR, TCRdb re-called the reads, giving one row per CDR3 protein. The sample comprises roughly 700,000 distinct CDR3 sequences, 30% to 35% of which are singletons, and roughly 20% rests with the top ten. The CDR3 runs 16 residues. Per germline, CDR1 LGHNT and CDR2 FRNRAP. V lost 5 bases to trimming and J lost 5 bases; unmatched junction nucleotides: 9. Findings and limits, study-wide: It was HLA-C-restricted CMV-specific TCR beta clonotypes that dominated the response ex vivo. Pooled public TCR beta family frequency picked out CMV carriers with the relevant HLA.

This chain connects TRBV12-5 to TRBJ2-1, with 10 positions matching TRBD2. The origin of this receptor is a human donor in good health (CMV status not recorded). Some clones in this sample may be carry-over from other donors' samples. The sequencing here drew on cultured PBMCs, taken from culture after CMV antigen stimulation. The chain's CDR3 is CASGRILSGGHNEQFF. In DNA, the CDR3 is TGTGCTAGTGGTCGAATACTTAGCGGGGGGCACAATGAGCAGTTCTTC. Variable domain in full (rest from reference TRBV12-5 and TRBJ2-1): DARVTQTPRHKVTEMGQEVTMRCQPILGHNTVFWYRQTMMQGLELLAYFRNRAPLDDSGMPKDRFSAEMPDATLATLKIQPSEPRDSAVYFCASGRILSGGHNEQFFGPGTRLTVL.